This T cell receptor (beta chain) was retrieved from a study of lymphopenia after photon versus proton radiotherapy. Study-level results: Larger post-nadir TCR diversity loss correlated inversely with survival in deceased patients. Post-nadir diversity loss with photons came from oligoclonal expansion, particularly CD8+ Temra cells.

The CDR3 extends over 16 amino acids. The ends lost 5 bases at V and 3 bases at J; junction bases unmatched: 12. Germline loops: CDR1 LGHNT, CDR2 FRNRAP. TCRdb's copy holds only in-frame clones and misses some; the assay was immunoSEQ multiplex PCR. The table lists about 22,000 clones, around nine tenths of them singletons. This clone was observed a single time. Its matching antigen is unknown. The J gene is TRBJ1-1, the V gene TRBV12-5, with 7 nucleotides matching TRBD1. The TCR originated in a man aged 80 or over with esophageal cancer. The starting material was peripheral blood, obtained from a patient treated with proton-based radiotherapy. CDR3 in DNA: TGTGCTAGTGGTGAAATCAACCGGGACAGCTACACTGAAGCTTTCTTT. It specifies CASGEINRDSYTEAFF.